This record concerns one T cell receptor (beta chain) sequence. As yet, its antigen is unknown. This sample was included in a study of vaccination effects on CD4 cells after COVID-19. This CDR3 has 14 amino acids. Germline CDR1 is SGHRS and CDR2 is YFSETQ. After removal of 4 bases from V and 8 bases from J, the junction contained 8 bases not matched to a gene. The study, taken as a whole, reports: Pronounced clonal contraction occurred in clones induced by infection and by vaccine late after vaccination.

ViraFEST used viral peptide pools to expand antigen-specific CD4+ T cells before sequencing. After roughly ten days in culture, the CD4+ T cells were isolated. The healthy vaccine recipients, who had no prior SARS-CoV-2 infection, showed negative nucleocapsid antibodies. Each culture had half its medium swapped for IL-2 medium on days 3 and 7. The data were produced by immunoSEQ multiplex PCR, yet TCRdb's version contains in-frame clones alone and is incomplete. The table includes tens of thousands of clones, around four fifths detected once. This chain connects TRBV5-1 to TRBJ1-4; TRBD1 agrees at 7 bases. The sequencing here drew on CD4+ T cells from PBMCs cultured with HCoV-229E spike peptides, taken before COVID-19 vaccination. This TCR came from a human donor who received a COVID-19 vaccine. CDR3 DNA: TGCGCCAGCAGCGCCCCCGACAGGGAGGAAAAACTGTTTTTT. The encoded protein is CASSAPDREEKLFF.